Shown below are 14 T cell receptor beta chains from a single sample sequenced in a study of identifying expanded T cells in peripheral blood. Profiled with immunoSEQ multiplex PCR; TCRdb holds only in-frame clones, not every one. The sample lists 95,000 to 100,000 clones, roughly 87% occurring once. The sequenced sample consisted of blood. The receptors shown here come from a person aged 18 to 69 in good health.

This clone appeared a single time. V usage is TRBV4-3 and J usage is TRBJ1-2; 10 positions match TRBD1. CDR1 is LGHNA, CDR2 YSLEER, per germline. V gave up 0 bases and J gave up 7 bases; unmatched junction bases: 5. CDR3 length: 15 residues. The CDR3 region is CASSQEATGGGGYTF. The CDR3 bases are TGCGCCAGCAGCCAAGAGGCGACAGGGGGCGGTGGCTACACCTTC.

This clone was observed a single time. CDR3 residues: CASSQDRPGGGLYNEQFF. The CDR3 DNA sequence: TGTGCCAGCAGCCAAGATCGACCAGGGGGCGGTCTCTACAATGAGCAGTTCTTC. V usage is TRBV4-2 and J usage is TRBJ2-1; 8 bases agree with TRBD1. The trim removed 0 bases at V and 3 bases at J, leaving 10 bases unmatched. CDR1 LGHNA and CDR2 YNFKEQ come from the germline V gene. The CDR3 runs to 18 residues.

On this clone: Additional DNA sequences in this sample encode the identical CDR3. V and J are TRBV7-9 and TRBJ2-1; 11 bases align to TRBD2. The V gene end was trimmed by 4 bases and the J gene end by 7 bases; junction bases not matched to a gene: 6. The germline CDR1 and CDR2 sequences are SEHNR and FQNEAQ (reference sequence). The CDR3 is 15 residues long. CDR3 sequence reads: CASSSVAGGRNEQFF. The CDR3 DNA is TGTGCCAGCAGCTCGGTAGCGGGGGGGCGGAATGAGCAGTTCTTC.

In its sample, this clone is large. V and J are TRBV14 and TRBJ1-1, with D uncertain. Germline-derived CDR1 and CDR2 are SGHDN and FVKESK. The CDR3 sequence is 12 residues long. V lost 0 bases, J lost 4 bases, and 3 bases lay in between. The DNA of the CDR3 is TGTGCCAGCAGCCAAGATCGCACTGAAGCTTTCTTT. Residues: CASSQDRTEAFF.

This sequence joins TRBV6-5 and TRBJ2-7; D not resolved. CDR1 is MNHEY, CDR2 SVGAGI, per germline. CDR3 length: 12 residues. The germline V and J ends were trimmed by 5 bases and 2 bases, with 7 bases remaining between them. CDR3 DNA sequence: TGTGCCAGCAGTCCTGGTGCCTACGAGCAGTACTTC. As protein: CASSPGAYEQYF.

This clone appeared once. CDR3 coding DNA: TGTGCCAGCTCACCGAGATTCCCCGGTCAGTACGAGCAGTACTTC. As protein: CASSPRFPGQYEQYF. V is TRBV18 and J is TRBJ2-7; D not certain. The CDR3 covers 15 residues. Germline V gene sequence: CDR1 KGHSH, CDR2 LQKENI. The V end was cut by 3 bases, the J end by 4 bases, with 16 bases between.

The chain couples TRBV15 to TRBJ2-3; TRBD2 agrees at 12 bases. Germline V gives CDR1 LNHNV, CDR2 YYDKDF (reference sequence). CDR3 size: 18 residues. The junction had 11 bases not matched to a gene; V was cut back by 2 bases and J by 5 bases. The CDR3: CATSRQSPSGGAVDTQYF. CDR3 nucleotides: TGTGCCACCAGCAGACAATCACCTAGCGGGGGGGCCGTAGATACGCAGTATTTT.

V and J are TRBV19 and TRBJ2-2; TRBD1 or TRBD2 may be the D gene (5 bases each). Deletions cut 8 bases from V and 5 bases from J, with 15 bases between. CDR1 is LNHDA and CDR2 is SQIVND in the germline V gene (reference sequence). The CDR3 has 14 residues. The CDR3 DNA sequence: TGTGCCAGTTGCCCGGGGCTAGTGACCGGGGAGCTGTTTTTT. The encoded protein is CASCPGLVTGELFF. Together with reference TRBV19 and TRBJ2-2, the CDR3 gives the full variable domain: DGGITQSPKYLFRKEGQNVTLSCEQNLNHDAMYWYRQDPGQGLRLIYYSQIVNDFQKGDIAEGYSVSREKKESFPLTVTSAQKNPTAFYLCASCPGLVTGELFFGEGSRLTVL.

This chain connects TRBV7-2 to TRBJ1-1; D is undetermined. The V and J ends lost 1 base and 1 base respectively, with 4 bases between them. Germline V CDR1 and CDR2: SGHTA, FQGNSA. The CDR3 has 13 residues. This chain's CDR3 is CASSLGRNTEAFF. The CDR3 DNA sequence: TGTGCCAGCAGCTTAGGGCGGAACACTGAAGCTTTCTTT.

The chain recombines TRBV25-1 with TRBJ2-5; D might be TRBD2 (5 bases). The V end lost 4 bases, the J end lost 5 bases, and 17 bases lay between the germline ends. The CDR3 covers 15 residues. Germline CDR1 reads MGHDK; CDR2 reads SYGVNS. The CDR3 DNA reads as TGTGCCAGCAGTGGGTCGGGTACGGGGTCGGAGACCCAGTACTTC. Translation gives CASSGSGTGSETQYF.

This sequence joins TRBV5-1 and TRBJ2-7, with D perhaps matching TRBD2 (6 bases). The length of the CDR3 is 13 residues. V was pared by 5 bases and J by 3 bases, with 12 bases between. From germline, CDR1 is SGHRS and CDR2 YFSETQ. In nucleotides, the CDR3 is TGCGCCAGCAGTCCGGGACTTCTCTACGAGCAGTACTTC. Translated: CASSPGLLYEQYF.

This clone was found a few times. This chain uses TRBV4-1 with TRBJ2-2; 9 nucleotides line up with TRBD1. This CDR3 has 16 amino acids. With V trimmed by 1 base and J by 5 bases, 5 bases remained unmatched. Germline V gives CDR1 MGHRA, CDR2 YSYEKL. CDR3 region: CASSQGETGGTGELFF. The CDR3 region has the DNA TGCGCCAGCAGCCAAGGCGAGACAGGGGGGACCGGGGAGCTGTTTTTT.

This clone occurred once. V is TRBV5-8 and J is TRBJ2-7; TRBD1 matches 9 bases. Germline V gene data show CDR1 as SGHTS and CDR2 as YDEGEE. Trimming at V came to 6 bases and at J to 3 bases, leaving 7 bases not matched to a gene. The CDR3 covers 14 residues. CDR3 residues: CASTRDRALYEQYF. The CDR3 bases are TGTGCCAGCACCCGGGACAGGGCTCTCTACGAGCAGTACTTC.

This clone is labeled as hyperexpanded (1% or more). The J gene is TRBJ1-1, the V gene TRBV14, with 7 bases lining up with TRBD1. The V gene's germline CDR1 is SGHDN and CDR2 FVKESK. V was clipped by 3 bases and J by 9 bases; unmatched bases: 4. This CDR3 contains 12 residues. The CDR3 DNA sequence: TGTGCCAGCAGCCAGGACAGGAGTAAAGCTTTCTTT. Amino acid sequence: CASSQDRSKAFF.